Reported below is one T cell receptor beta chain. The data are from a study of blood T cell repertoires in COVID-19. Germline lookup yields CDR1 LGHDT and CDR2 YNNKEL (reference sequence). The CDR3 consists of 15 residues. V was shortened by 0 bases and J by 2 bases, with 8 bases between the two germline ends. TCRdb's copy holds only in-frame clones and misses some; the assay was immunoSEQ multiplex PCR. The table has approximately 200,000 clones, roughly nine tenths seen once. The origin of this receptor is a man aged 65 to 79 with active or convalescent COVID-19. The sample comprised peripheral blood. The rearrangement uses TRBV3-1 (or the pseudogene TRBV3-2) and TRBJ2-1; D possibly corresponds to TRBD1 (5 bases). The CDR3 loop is CASSQETGTYNEQFF. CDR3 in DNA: TGTGCCAGCAGCCAAGAAACAGGTACCTACAATGAGCAGTTCTTC.